This section outlines one T cell receptor (beta chain) sequence together with its context. Its antigen is unidentified. The data originate from a study of beta chain features in type 1 diabetes. Broader study findings: Patients and controls would share equally any PCR tilt toward shorter templates. Among all four CD4+ subsets, Type 1 diabetes patients had TCRB CDR3s that were moderately but significantly shorter. The question of HLA type influencing TCRB rearrangement was one that remained unresolved here.

Expressed TCRB transcripts were sequenced after all isolated RNA was converted to cDNA. Profiling relied on immunoSEQ multiplex PCR, and the TCRdb table lists in-frame clones only, not all of them. The sample holds more than 550,000 clones, more than 13% seen once. Each of the CD4+ naive, central memory, regulatory and stem cell-like memory populations was sorted via CD45RO/CCR7/CD25/CD127/CD95/CD27. The germline V and J ends were trimmed by 0 bases and 5 bases, with 17 bases remaining between them. Germline V gives CDR1 MNHEY, CDR2 SVGAGI. The CDR3 totals 16 residues. The receptor was derived from a young man with type 1 diabetes. The V and J genes are TRBV6-5 and TRBJ2-7, with TRBD1 as a possible D gene (5 bases). The specimen sequenced was naive CD4+ T cells from blood. The CDR3 nucleotides are TGTGCCAGCAGTTACTCCGGGCAAAGGGGCAAGGACGAGCAGTACTTC. Encoded protein: CASSYSGQRGKDEQYF.